This TCR beta chain was observed in a study of identical twins. Regarding this clonotype: The antigen remains unidentified.

The CDR3 runs to 11 residues. V gave up 4 bases and J gave up 6 bases, with 6 bases separating them. Germline V lookup: CDR1 SQVTM, CDR2 ANQGSEA. Unique molecular identifiers were in the cDNA, with template-switch universal primer binding. TCRdb reprocessed the 5' RACE reads with MiXCR, giving one entry per CDR3 protein. Counted here are around 450,000 distinct CDR3 sequences, 14% occurring once; the ten biggest clones make up about 0.53%. Study observations and caveats: The models gave estimates that fell short of the out-of-frame TCR alpha sharing seen in monozygotic twins. The authors noted that invariant MAIT and iNKT cells could partly confound zero-insertion analyses. Out-of-frame beta chain sequences displayed weaker excess sharing between twins.

These same records also appear under a second study, on yellow fever vaccine responses in identical twins.

The sequencing sample was made of CD4+ T cells sorted from blood. This clonotype originated in a woman aged 18 to 35 in good health. This chain links TRBV29-1 with TRBJ2-2; no definite D call. The CDR3 sequence is CSVGGPGELFF. CDR3 nucleotide sequence: TGCAGCGTTGGTGGGCCCGGGGAGCTGTTTTTT.